The sequence of this T cell receptor beta chain was determined in a study of shared clonotypes between healthy human individuals (dated by TCRdb to between 2020 and 2021). Regarding the complete study: The cohort comprised two women and a few men aged 18 to 49 years. For each donor, CD4 naive and CD4 memory were each run on three plates, CD8 naive on two plates, and CD8 memory on one plate. To estimate repertoire size and how much clonotype sharing occurs between individuals, the study deeply sequenced the blood TCR repertoires of five healthy adults. To increase sequencing depth and limit assay-specific biases, TCR repertoire library preparation and sequencing were carried out by different laboratories using diverse techniques. Between about 0.9 and 8.9 billion PBMCs per donor were obtained by leukapheresis. Broad study findings and their caveats: Naive subsets generally had larger estimated clonotype richness than memory subsets did. The genetic and exposure-history diversity represented was limited by the small number of donors. Incomplete sequencing was indicated by rarefaction of sorted-subset datasets, despite the large sequencing depth. Only blood was sampled, and tissue TCR repertoires likely differ from those in blood. Sharing across several donors was observed for approximately 4.6% of naive CD4, under 4% of naive CD8, 2% to 2.5% of memory CD4, and around 0.42% of memory CD8 clonotypes. Clonotypes shared by all four sorted-subset donors showed higher generation probabilities than non-shared clonotypes. Pairwise subsampling indicated that sequencing depth was expected to affect the degree of clonotype sharing among donors.

The donors were healthy, HIV-negative adults with no recently reported acute infections or vaccinations. Every donor was a Caucasian adult residing in Nashville, Tennessee, USA. CD4+ T cells were enriched through magnetic negative selection, after which naive cells were positively selected on CD45RA and the remaining negative fraction served as the memory subset. Blood was obtained by leukapheresis, after which PBMCs were separated by Ficoll-Histopaque density gradient centrifugation and cryopreserved in liquid nitrogen vapor phase. Analytical flow cytometry was used to check the purity and quantity of every magnetically sorted T cell population. Genomic DNA was isolated from each sorted fraction and quantified by UV absorbance on a Nanodrop 2000c. Using the deep immunoSEQ assay, TCR CDR3 regions were amplified from genomic DNA by multiplex PCR. For each cell subset, the extracted genomic DNA was distributed evenly across all wells of several immunoSEQ 96-well plates, and each plate served as one replicate. For sorted subsets, roughly 200 ng of genomic DNA, equivalent to 25,000 to 30,000 T cell genomes, went into each replicate PCR. The purified libraries were quantified using a Qubit 3.0 fluorometer, sized with a Bioanalyzer 2100, and then quantified again using the KAPA Library Quantification kit. Every immunoSEQ 96-well plate was sequenced on a separate single-read 150-cycle Illumina NextSeq 550 flow cell. Per the source publication's procedure: Because the immunoSEQ output held only junctional sequences and lacked quality scores, the filtering could not match the filtering applied to full-length reads. Sequences were annotated with PyIR, a Python wrapper for IgBLAST v1.9, and V/J genes and CDR3 were assigned using IMGT germline references. Any read was removed if the V/J assignment was weak (E-value above 1e-6), the CDR3 was missing, or the read contained stop codons, out-of-frame junctions, or ambiguous translated residues. V3J clonotypes were defined by identical inferred V gene, J gene, and CDR3 amino acid sequence. Percentage overlap between repertoires was computed as shared unique clonotypes divided by the size of the smaller repertoire. Repertoire richness was assessed with RTK rarefaction, the Chao1 estimator, and Recon v2.1 estimates of unobserved clonotypes. Generation probabilities for all TCRbeta clonotypes obtained by the gDNA method from a handful of donors were computed using OLGA. In TCRdb, the immuneACCESS table is reduced to in-frame sequences with V and J assigned. These tables do not hold every clone; where another copy was compared, an unresolved V gene accounts for under half, and the others remain unexplained. Clonal size and the V and J genes are those of that table, whereas D and trimming came from the DNA. Recorded for this sample are about 2.3 million clones; approximately 95% of them occurred a single time. Jointly, the top ten make up roughly 0.36% of the sample.

V ends up 5 bases short and J 1 base short, with an unmatched junction base count of 7. The germline V gene (reference sequence) yields MNHEY for CDR1 and SMNVEV for CDR2. CDR3 length: 15 amino acids, cysteine to phenylalanine. Of all the DNA, just the CDR3 is kept, 45 bases in frame from base 1. Points on this clone: Its antigen specificity is not known. No quality values exist for individual bases; no much larger clone is one base distant.

Sequencing was performed on naive CD4+ T cells from PBMCs. The sample's cell subset or site label, in plain terms: CD45RA+ positively selected. The sequence joins TRBV27 to TRBJ2-5; 7 of the junction bases match TRBD1. This TCR was recovered from a young man in good health. Some clones in this sample may be carry-over from other donors' samples. The DNA is TGTGCCAGCAGTCGGGACAGTTTATTCCAAGAGACCCAGTACTTC. Translated, this is CASSRDSLFQETQYF.